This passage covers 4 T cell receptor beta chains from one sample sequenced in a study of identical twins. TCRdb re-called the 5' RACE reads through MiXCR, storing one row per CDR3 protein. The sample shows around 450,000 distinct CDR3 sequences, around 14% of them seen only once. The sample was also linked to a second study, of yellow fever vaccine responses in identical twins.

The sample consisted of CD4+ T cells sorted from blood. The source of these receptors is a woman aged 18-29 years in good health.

The DNA for the CDR3 is TGCAGTGCTAAAGGCCTCACAGATACGCAGTATTTT. Amino acids: CSAKGLTDTQYF. This chain joins TRBV20-1 and TRBJ2-3, with no clear D. In germline, CDR1 is DFQATT, CDR2 SNEGSKA (reference sequence). With 4 bases removed from V and 2 bases from J, the gap between germline ends came to 7 bases. The CDR3 covers 12 residues.

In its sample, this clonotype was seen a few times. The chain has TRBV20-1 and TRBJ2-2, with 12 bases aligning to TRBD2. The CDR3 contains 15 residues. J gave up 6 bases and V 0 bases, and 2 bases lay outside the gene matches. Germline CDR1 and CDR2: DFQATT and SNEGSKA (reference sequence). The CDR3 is CSARDASGGAGELFF. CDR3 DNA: TGCAGTGCTAGAGATGCTAGCGGGGGGGCCGGGGAGCTGTTTTTT.

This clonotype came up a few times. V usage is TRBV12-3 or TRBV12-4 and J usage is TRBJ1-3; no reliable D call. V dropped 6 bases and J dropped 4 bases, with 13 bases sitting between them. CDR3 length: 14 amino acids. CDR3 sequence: CASSEGVPGNTIYF. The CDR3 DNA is TGTGCCAGCAGCGAGGGAGTACCCGGAAACACCATATATTTT.

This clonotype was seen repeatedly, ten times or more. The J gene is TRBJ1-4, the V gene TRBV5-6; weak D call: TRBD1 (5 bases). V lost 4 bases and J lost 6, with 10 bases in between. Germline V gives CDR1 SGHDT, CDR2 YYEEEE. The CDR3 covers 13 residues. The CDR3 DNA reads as TGTGCCAGCAGCGGCCAGGGTGATGAAAAACTGTTTTTT. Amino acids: CASSGQGDEKLFF.